These 15 T cell receptor beta chains originate from one sample sequenced in a study of blood T cell repertoires in COVID-19. Here immunoSEQ multiplex PCR was the method, and the copy in TCRdb shows in-frame clones only, minus some. The sample lists 150,000 to 250,000 clones; 70% to 85% were seen once. Specimen: peripheral blood. The receptors were sampled from a human donor with acute or convalescent COVID-19. The donor label of this sample is uncertain.

This chain uses TRBV6-5 with TRBJ2-1, with D possibly being TRBD2 (5 bases). CDR3 length: 14 residues. V was cut by 6 bases and J by 8 bases, with 17 bases left in between. Germline values: CDR1 MNHEY, CDR2 SVGAGI. CDR3 coding DNA: TGTGCCAGCAGCCGGGGAGAGTGGTTCTATGAGCAGTTCTTC. This encodes CASSRGEWFYEQFF.

This clone is a singleton in its sample. V usage is TRBV30 and J usage is TRBJ1-5; 9 bases are shared with TRBD1. From germline, CDR1 is GTSNPN and CDR2 SVGIG (reference sequence). J gave up 7 bases and V 2 bases, and 6 bases lay outside the gene matches. The CDR3 is 14 residues long. CDR3 residues: CAWSRTGADQPQHF. The CDR3 nucleotides read TGTGCCTGGAGTAGGACAGGGGCCGACCAGCCCCAGCATTTT.

This chain uses TRBV2 with TRBJ1-6, with TRBD1 as a possible D gene (6 bases). Trimming took 3 bases from V and 5 from J, leaving 11 bases between them. Looked up from germline, CDR1 is SNHLY and CDR2 is FYNNEI. The CDR3 runs to 15 residues. The CDR3: CASSDQAGDNSPLHF. CDR3 nucleotide sequence: TGTGCCAGCAGTGATCAGGCAGGGGATAATTCACCCCTCCACTTT.

This chain connects TRBV6-5 to TRBJ1-5; 7 bases fit TRBD1. Germline values: CDR1 MNHEY, CDR2 SVGAGI. J was trimmed by 0 bases and V by 6 bases; bases with no gene match: 5. The CDR3 spans 15 residues. The CDR3 region has the DNA TGTGCCAGCAGCGTGGGACAGAGTAGCAATCAGCCCCAGCATTTT. It translates to CASSVGQSSNQPQHF.

The rearrangement joins TRBV5-4 to TRBJ1-4; D is perhaps TRBD1 (5 bases). V was shortened by 4 bases and J by 7 bases, with 17 bases between the two germline ends. This CDR3 has 15 amino acids. Per germline, CDR1 SGHNT and CDR2 YYREEE (reference sequence). CDR3 in amino acids: CASSAQGGRGEKLFF. CDR3 sequence (DNA): TGTGCCAGCAGCGCCCAAGGAGGGAGGGGTGAAAAACTGTTTTTT.

In this sample, this clone turned up a few times. The V call is TRBV6-5, the J call TRBJ2-2; 9 nucleotides agree with TRBD1. From germline, CDR1 is MNHEY and CDR2 SVGAGI. With V trimmed by 6 bases and J by 4 bases, 6 bases remained unmatched. There are 15 residues in the CDR3. CDR3 DNA: TGTGCCAGCAGCAGCCCGGGACAGGGCACCGGGGAGCTGTTTTTT. Its protein is CASSSPGQGTGELFF.

V is TRBV5-1 and J is TRBJ2-5; tentatively, D is TRBD2 (6 bases). V lost 0 bases to trimming and J lost 3 bases, with 12 bases between them. Germline V gene data show CDR1 as SGHRS and CDR2 as YFSETQ. CDR3 length: 15 amino acids. As DNA, the CDR3 is TGCGCCAGCAGCTTGGCCCGCGGAGGGAAAGAGACCCAGTACTTC. Its protein product is CASSLARGGKETQYF.

The chain combines TRBV25-1 with TRBJ1-2, with D unresolved. Trimming took off 6 bases at V and 2 bases at J, with 13 bases between the two ends. There are 14 residues in the CDR3. CDR1 is MGHDK, CDR2 SYGVNS, per germline. Written as DNA, the CDR3 is TGTGCCAGCAGAACCTCCGGCGGGAACTATGGCTACACCTTC. This sequence encodes CASRTSGGNYGYTF.

The J gene is TRBJ1-4, the V gene TRBV5-3; possible D gene TRBD1, 6 bases. TRBV5-3 is noted as an ORF with a role that remains uncertain. With 4 bases removed from V and 8 bases from J, the gap between germline ends came to 15 bases. This CDR3 has 14 amino acids. The CDR3 here is CARSRNLTGEKLFF. Here the CDR3 DNA reads TGTGCCAGAAGCCGGAACCTAACAGGGGAAAAACTGTTTTTT.

The gene calls are TRBV6-6 and TRBJ2-2; tentative D call: TRBD1 (7 bases). V gave up 7 bases and J gave up 0 bases, with 15 bases separating them. The length of the CDR3 is 16 residues. Germline CDR1 MNHNY, CDR2 SVGAGI (reference sequence). The CDR3: CASTQGGRPNTGELFF. CDR3 DNA sequence: TGTGCCAGCACCCAGGGGGGCAGGCCGAACACCGGGGAGCTGTTTTTT.

This chain joins TRBV6-1 and TRBJ2-7; D perhaps matches TRBD2 (6 bases). The CDR3 has 17 amino acids. Per germline, CDR1 MNHNS and CDR2 SASEGT. V lost 1 base and J lost 5, with 21 bases in between. This CDR3 reads CASSEGVGTPPWNEQYF. Written as DNA, the CDR3 is TGTGCCAGCAGTGAAGGTGTCGGGACTCCACCTTGGAACGAGCAGTACTTC.

The genes are TRBV5-6 and TRBJ1-1, with a tentative D call TRBD1 (5 bases). Germline-derived CDR1 and CDR2 are SGHDT and YYEEEE. Trimming pared 2 bases from V and 2 bases from J, leaving 10 bases between. This CDR3 has 14 amino acids. The CDR3 is CASSFLGGNTEAFF. CDR3 coding DNA: TGTGCCAGCAGCTTTCTGGGGGGTAACACTGAAGCTTTCTTT.

The rearrangement uses TRBV29-1 and TRBJ2-5; 10 nucleotides align to TRBD1. J was trimmed by 4 bases and V by 4 bases; bases with no gene match: 3. Germline values: CDR1 SQVTM, CDR2 ANQGSEA. The CDR3 runs to 13 residues. CDR3 nucleotides: TGCAGCGTTGGTCGGACAGGGGGAGAGACCCAGTACTTC. As protein: CSVGRTGGETQYF.

The chain combines TRBV7-6 with TRBJ2-1, with 11 bases fitting TRBD2. Germline V gives CDR1 SGHVS, CDR2 FNYEAQ. The CDR3 totals 15 residues. Unmatched junction bases numbered 9, after V lost 5 bases and J lost 9 bases. CDR3 in DNA: TGTGCCAGCAGCCAATTACTAGCGGGAGAGGGTGAGCAGTTCTTC. This codes for CASSQLLAGEGEQFF.

The V call is TRBV5-6, the J call TRBJ1-5, with a possible D match to TRBD1 (6 bases). Trimming shortened V by 1 base and J by 8 bases, and 13 bases separated the two germline ends. Germline values: CDR1 SGHDT, CDR2 YYEEEE. The CDR3 is 14 residues long. CDR3 coding DNA: TGTGCCAGCAGCTTGAAGGGGGTCAGGGAGCCCCAGCATTTT. Translating gives CASSLKGVREPQHF.